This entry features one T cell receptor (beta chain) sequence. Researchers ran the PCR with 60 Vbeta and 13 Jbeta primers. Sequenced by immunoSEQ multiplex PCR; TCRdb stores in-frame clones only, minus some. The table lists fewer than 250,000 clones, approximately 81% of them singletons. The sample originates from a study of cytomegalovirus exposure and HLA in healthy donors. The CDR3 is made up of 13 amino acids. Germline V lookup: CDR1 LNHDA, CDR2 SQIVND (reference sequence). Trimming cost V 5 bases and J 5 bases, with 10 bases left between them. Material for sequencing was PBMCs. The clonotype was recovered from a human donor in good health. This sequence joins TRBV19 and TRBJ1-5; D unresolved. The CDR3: CASSQPEDQPQHF. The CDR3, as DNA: TGTGCCAGTAGTCAGCCGGAGGATCAGCCCCAGCATTTT.